The 3 T cell receptor beta chains listed next were all sequenced from one sample in a study of CD8 T cells in Susac syndrome. The authors reverse transcribed about 0.5 to 1 ug RNA with random hexamers. From the immunoSEQ multiplex PCR reads, TCRdb called clonotypes with MiXCR, one entry per CDR3 protein. The sample contains some 260,000 distinct CDR3 sequences, roughly 85% of which appear only once. Sample: CD8+ T cells from PBMCs. The origin of the receptors is a human donor with multiple sclerosis.

The chain recombines TRBV6-6 with TRBJ1-1; the D gene is possibly TRBD1 (6 bases). Germline V gene lookup returns CDR1 MNHNY and CDR2 SVGAGI (reference sequence). CDR3 length: 15 amino acids. V was trimmed by 2 bases and J by 5 bases, leaving 15 bases between them. CDR3 sequence: CASSYPGEGGTEAFF. The CDR3 DNA reads as TGTGCCAGCAGTTACCCCGGCGAAGGGGGTACTGAAGCTTTCTTT.

This sequence joins TRBV7-9 and TRBJ2-7; 8 bases are shared with TRBD2. V lost 5 bases to trimming and J lost 0 bases; unmatched junction nucleotides: 12. The CDR3 consists of 17 residues. Germline lookup yields CDR1 SEHNR and CDR2 FQNEAQ (reference sequence). CDR3 in amino acids: CASSHTSGAPYSYEQYF. As DNA, the CDR3 is TGTGCCAGCAGCCATACTAGCGGAGCTCCCTACTCCTACGAGCAGTACTTC.

This clonotype came up a few times. The rearrangement uses TRBV5-6 and TRBJ2-7, with TRBD1 identical over 7 bases. In germline, CDR1 is SGHDT, CDR2 YYEEEE. There are 14 residues in the CDR3. With V trimmed by 0 bases and J by 2 bases, 2 bases remained unmatched. The CDR3 DNA is TGTGCCAGCAGCTTGGACAGGGGTACCTACGAGCAGTACTTC. Its translation is CASSLDRGTYEQYF.